The 15 T cell receptor beta chains below all came from one sample that was sequenced in a study of CXCR3-negative and CXCR3-positive naive CD8 T cells. Via 5' RACE with UMI labels, TRB cDNA libraries were prepared. TCRdb reworked the 5' RACE reads into one entry per CDR3 protein, no DNA. This listing includes around 24,000 distinct CDR3 sequences. The specimen sequenced was naive CXCR3- CD8+ T cells from blood. Sample subset: CD45RO-CCR7+CD27+CD95- naive CD8+ T cells lacking CXCR3 (TNR3-). These receptors all stem from a human donor in good health. Some clones in this sample may be carry-over from other donors' samples.

J is TRBJ2-1 and V is TRBV29-1. Germline V CDR1 and CDR2: SQVTM, ANQGSEA. The CDR3 runs to 15 residues. CDR3: CSVESIGRNYNEQFF.

This chain links TRBV11-3 with TRBJ2-1; the D call of TRBD1 rests on TCRdb alone, since no DNA is present to check it. This CDR3 comprises 13 residues. Germline V CDR1 and CDR2: SGHNT, YENEEA. The chain's CDR3 is CASTPDLYNEQFF.

This clonotype is labeled medium-sized based on frequency. The rearrangement uses TRBV6-2 or TRBV6-3 and TRBJ1-5; lacking DNA, the TRBD1 call made by TCRdb goes unchecked. Germline assignment: CDR1 MNHEY and CDR2 SVGEGT. The CDR3 spans 15 residues. CDR3 sequence: CASSYSGQGYQPQHF.

This chain connects TRBV5-1 to TRBJ2-3; no DNA is available, so the TRBD2 call from TCRdb remains unchecked. Germline V gene lookup returns CDR1 SGHRS and CDR2 YFSETQ. There are 15 residues in the CDR3. CDR3 loop: CASSLYRERTDTQYF. The full variable domain, in which reference TRBV5-1 and TRBJ2-3 provide the parts outside the CDR3, is KAGVTQTPRYLIKTRGQQVTLSCSPISGHRSVSWYQQTPGQGLQFLFEYFSETQRNKGNFPGRFSGRQFSNSRSEMNVSTLELGDSALYLCASSLYRERTDTQYFGPGTRLTVL.

The CDR3 region is CANSKDKVGRANYGYTF. The V call is TRBV21-1, the J call TRBJ1-2. TRBV21-1 is a pseudogene segment. The CDR3 consists of 17 residues.

J is TRBJ1-5 and V is TRBV10-3; no DNA is available, so the TRBD1 call from TCRdb remains unchecked. CDR3 length: 16 amino acids. Germline values: CDR1 ENHRY, CDR2 SYGVKD. CDR3 sequence reads: CAISAYTTGGDQPQHF.

The chain recombines TRBV20-1 with TRBJ2-1; the TCRdb D gene call, TRBD1, has no DNA to confirm it. This CDR3 region has 15 residues. Germline CDR1 and CDR2: DFQATT and SNEGSKA (reference sequence). CDR3 residues: CSATEGSFSYNEQFF.

CDR3: CSARDVGTQIYEQYF. The rearrangement joins TRBV20-1 to TRBJ2-7; TCRdb's D gene call, TRBD1, goes unchecked for lack of DNA. This CDR3 contains 15 residues. Germline V gene lookup returns CDR1 DFQATT and CDR2 SNEGSKA (reference sequence).

This rearrangement joins TRBV11-2 to TRBJ2-3; no DNA is available, so the TRBD1 call from TCRdb remains unchecked. The germline V gene has CDR1 SGHAT and CDR2 FQNNGV. The CDR3 has 13 residues. CDR3 region: CASSGGKTDTQYF.

V gene TRBV29-1 combines with J gene TRBJ1-2; with no DNA, the TCRdb D assignment of TRBD1 cannot be verified. Germline V lookup: CDR1 SQVTM, CDR2 ANQGSEA. The CDR3 runs 14 residues. The CDR3 loop reads CSVGGTGGAYGYTF.

This chain joins TRBV29-1 and TRBJ2-5; absent DNA, TCRdb's TRBD1 call cannot be checked. CDR1 is SQVTM, CDR2 ANQGSEA, per germline. The CDR3 totals 11 residues. The CDR3 loop reads CSARDWETQYF. Based on the CDR3 plus reference TRBV29-1 and TRBJ2-5, the full variable domain is SAVISQKPSRDICQRGTSLTIQCQVDSQVTMMFWYRQQPGQSLTLIATANQGSEATYESGFVIDKFPISRPNLTFSTLTVSNMSPEDSSIYLCSARDWETQYFGPGTRLLVL.

The chain employs TRBV28 and TRBJ2-7; the D call of TRBD2 rests on TCRdb alone, since no DNA is present to check it. This CDR3 is 14 amino acids long. Germline CDR1 MDHEN, CDR2 SYDVKM. The CDR3: CASSFGTSEYEQYF. The full variable domain, in which reference TRBV28 and TRBJ2-7 provide the parts outside the CDR3, is DVKVTQSSRYLVKRTGEKVFLECVQDMDHENMFWYRQDPGLGLRLIYFSYDVKMKEKGDIPEGYSVSREKKERFSLILESASTNQTSMYLCASSFGTSEYEQYFGPGTRLTVT.

The V gene is TRBV6-2 or TRBV6-3, the J gene TRBJ2-7. Germline V gives CDR1 MNHEY, CDR2 SVGEGT. The CDR3 runs 13 residues. The CDR3: CASSYSGSAEQYF.

The genes are TRBV10-3 and TRBJ1-6. Per the germline V gene, CDR1 is ENHRY and CDR2 is SYGVKD. The CDR3 runs to 15 residues. CDR3 residues: CAISDYGRSNSPLHF.

This sequence joins TRBV14 and TRBJ2-7. The CDR3 totals 14 residues. Germline assignment: CDR1 SGHDN and CDR2 FVKESK. CDR3 protein: CASSQSAETYEQYF.